This T cell receptor beta chain comes out of a study of blood T cell repertoires in COVID-19. TCRdb keeps only in-frame clones here, not all; method: immunoSEQ multiplex PCR. The top ten clones hold around 9.3% of a sample with some 370,000 clones, over 75% of them seen once. CDR1 is MNHEY, CDR2 SVGAGI, per germline. There are 14 residues in the CDR3. With 9 bases removed from V and 0 bases from J, the gap between germline ends came to 13 bases. The sequence derives from a woman in her thirties with COVID-19, enrolled during active disease. The sequencing input was peripheral blood. The chain employs TRBV6-5 and TRBJ2-3, with TRBD2 as a possible D gene (5 bases). CDR3 sequence (DNA): TGTGCCAGTAGTATGAGGGCGAGCACAGATACGCAGTATTTT. It specifies CASSMRASTDTQYF.